These 18 T cell receptor beta chains were sequenced from one sample in a study of T cell repertoires in cytomegalovirus infection (dated by TCRdb to the late 2010s). This sample was sequenced with an Illumina HiSeq 1500. Through fastp at Q25 and MiXCR, TCRdb rebuilt clones from the public reads, retaining in-frame beta chains. Merged by CDR3 protein, the rows form single entries marked with the most common genes and DNA. The sample table shows 200,000 to 300,000 distinct CDR3 sequences, and approximately 10% are seen once. More than 12% of the sample is in the top ten clones. Sequencing was carried out using PBMCs. Source of these receptors: a human donor in good health (CMV status not recorded). Some clones in this sample may be carry-over from other donors' samples.

This clonotype was observed at least ten times. The chain employs TRBV18 and TRBJ1-2; D is ambiguous. Germline values: CDR1 KGHSH, CDR2 LQKENI. V lost 2 bases to trimming and J lost 6 bases, with 7 bases between them. The CDR3 extends over 12 amino acids. For the CDR3, the DNA is TGTGCCAGCTCACCAATCGGAGATGGCTACACCTTC. Amino acids: CASSPIGDGYTF.

At least ten counts were recorded for this clonotype. The CDR3 loop reads CAWMDTPNTEAFF. In DNA, the CDR3 is TGTGCCTGGATGGACACCCCGAACACTGAAGCTTTCTTT. This chain links TRBV30 with TRBJ1-1; D is possibly TRBD1 (5 bases). Germline CDR1 and CDR2: GTSNPN and SVGIG (reference sequence). V dropped 4 bases and J dropped 1 base, with 10 bases sitting between them. The length of the CDR3 is 13 residues.

The sample holds many counts of this clonotype. The gene calls are TRBV7-2 and TRBJ1-2; D gene ambiguous. V lost 1 base, J lost 2 bases, and 11 bases lay in between. CDR1 and CDR2 from the germline V gene are SGHTA and FQGNSA. This CDR3 region has 15 residues. CDR3 nucleotides: TGTGCCAGCAGCTTAGATCCGAACCTAAACTATGGCTACACCTTC. This codes for CASSLDPNLNYGYTF.

In this sample, this clonotype turned up many times. The gene calls are TRBV7-2 and TRBJ2-7; no clear D gene. Trimming left V 0 bases short and J 6 bases short, with 9 bases between. The germline V gene has CDR1 SGHTA and CDR2 FQGNSA. This CDR3 spans 13 amino acids. The CDR3 region has the DNA TGTGCCAGCAGCTTAGCGCATCCCGCCGAGCAGTACTTC. As protein: CASSLAHPAEQYF.

This clonotype was observed at least ten times. The chain is built from TRBV19 and TRBJ2-1; D call uncertain. Looked up from germline, CDR1 is LNHDA and CDR2 is SQIVND (reference sequence). Trimming took off 2 bases at V and 9 bases at J, with 14 bases between the two ends. CDR3 length equals 14 residues. Written as DNA, the CDR3 is TGTGCCAGTAGTATACCGCCACCGGTTGTTGAGCAGTTCTTC. It specifies CASSIPPPVVEQFF.

There are many counts of this clonotype. The chain combines TRBV6-2 or TRBV6-3 with TRBJ1-5; D is uncertain. The CDR3 totals 13 residues. Looked up from germline, CDR1 is MNHEY and CDR2 is SVGEGT. V was cut by 7 bases and J by 2 bases, with 9 bases left in between. The CDR3 loop is CASNKNGNQPQHF. The CDR3 DNA sequence: TGTGCCAGCAATAAGAACGGCAATCAGCCCCAGCATTTT.

This clonotype was seen ten or more times. V and J are TRBV15 and TRBJ2-5; D ambiguous. The V end lost 2 bases, the J end lost 4 bases, and 2 bases lay between the germline ends. This CDR3 region has 11 residues. The germline gives CDR1 LNHNV, CDR2 YYDKDF (reference sequence). The CDR3 region has the DNA TGTGCCACCAGCAGAAGAGAGACCCAGTACTTC. Translated, it gives CATSRRETQYF.

The J gene is TRBJ2-1, the V gene TRBV7-3; 13 nucleotides align to TRBD2. The CDR3 is 16 amino acids. Germline values: CDR1 SGHTA, CDR2 FQGTGA. J lost 7 bases, V lost 5 bases, and 8 bases had no gene match. Here the CDR3 reads CASSPRTSGSKNEQFF. DNA of the CDR3: TGTGCCAGCAGCCCGCGGACTAGCGGGAGTAAAAATGAGCAGTTCTTC. Filled out from reference TRBV7-3 and TRBJ2-1, the complete variable domain reads GAGVSQTPSNKVTEKGKYVELRCDPISGHTALYWYRQSLGQGPEFLIYFQGTGAADDSGLPNDRFFAVRPEGSVSTLKIQRTERGDSAVYLCASSPRTSGSKNEQFFGPGTRLTVL.

In this sample, this clonotype turned up many times. The chain is built from TRBV12-3 or TRBV12-4 and TRBJ1-6, with TRBD1 identical over 11 bases. The CDR3 spans 13 residues. V shed 10 bases and J 9 bases; nucleotides not matched to a gene: 5. The CDR3 region has the DNA TGTGCCATTGGACAGGGGGCTGGTTCACCCCTCCACTTT. It encodes CAIGQGAGSPLHF.

Many counts were recorded for this clonotype. For the CDR3, the DNA is TGTGCCAGCAGTGTCGGGTTGGGACAGGGCCGGAGCTCCTACAATGAGCAGTTCTTC. Translated, it gives CASSVGLGQGRSSYNEQFF. The chain links TRBV6-1 to TRBJ2-1, with 9 bases aligning to TRBD1. The CDR3 spans 19 residues. Per the germline V gene, CDR1 is MNHNS and CDR2 is SASEGT. Trimming at V came to 4 bases and at J to 0 bases, leaving 13 bases not matched to a gene.

A remark on this clonotype: One base away lies a much larger clone, so this may be a sequencing read error. The rearrangement links TRBV7-2 to TRBJ1-1; D possibly corresponds to TRBD1 (5 bases). This CDR3 spans 17 amino acids. The germline CDR1 and CDR2 sequences are SGHTA and FQGNSA. Trimming took 7 bases from V and 0 from J, leaving 21 bases between them. The CDR3 DNA follows: TGTGCCAGCACCCTTTGGGGCGGGGTAGGGGTGAACACTGAAGCTTTCTTT. It translates to CASTLWGGVGVNTEAFF.

This clonotype was found many times. One end of the junction is discordant with germline, which a read error may explain. The chain recombines TRBV7-3 with TRBJ2-1; 8 nucleotides agree with TRBD2. The CDR3 has 19 amino acids. Germline values: CDR1 SGHTA, CDR2 FQGTGA. The CDR3 loop is CASSITALGQRGRYNEQFF. The CDR3 bases are TGTGCCAGCAGCATAACAGCGCTGGGGCAGCGGGGGCGCTACAATGAGCAGTTCTTC. The variable domain in full, with the rest retrieved from reference TRBV7-3 and TRBJ2-1, is GAGVSQTPSNKVTEKGKYVELRCDPISGHTALYWYRQSLGQGPEFLIYFQGTGAADDSGLPNDRFFAVRPEGSVSTLKIQRTERGDSAVYLCASSITALGQRGRYNEQFFGPGTRLTVL.

CDR3 protein: CASKGERNTGELFF. CDR3 bases: TGTGCCAGTAAAGGGGAGCGGAACACCGGGGAGCTGTTTTTT. The chain is built from TRBV19 and TRBJ2-2, with D tentatively TRBD1 or TRBD2 (5 bases each). The CDR3 totals 14 residues. The ends were cut back, 7 bases at V and 1 base at J, with 10 bases in the middle. Germline-derived CDR1 and CDR2 are LNHDA and SQIVND (reference sequence).

CDR3 nucleotides: TGTGCCATCGGCGGGACGGCGAATGAAAAACTGTTTTTT. It is translated as CAIGGTANEKLFF. This chain links TRBV10-3 with TRBJ1-4; D may be TRBD1 (5 bases). V lost 8 bases and J 5 bases, leaving 12 bases between the germline ends. CDR1 is ENHRY, CDR2 SYGVKD, per germline. The CDR3 runs to 13 residues.

This chain joins TRBV7-4 and TRBJ2-2; D not certain. There are 12 residues in the CDR3. In germline, CDR1 is SGHVT, CDR2 SQSDAQ. The germline V and J ends were trimmed by 5 bases and 7 bases, with 8 bases remaining between them. The CDR3 sequence is CASSLDDGELFF. The CDR3 DNA reads TGTGCCAGCAGCCTCGACGACGGGGAGCTGTTTTTT.

In this sample, this clonotype turned up many times. The chain couples TRBV5-1 to TRBJ2-3; 15 bases are a match to TRBD2. Per germline, CDR1 SGHRS and CDR2 YFSETQ. The J segment lost 4 bases and the V segment lost 3 bases, leaving 6 bases of the junction unmatched. The CDR3 consists of 17 residues. The CDR3 sequence is CASSSGLAGGHADTQYF. The DNA for the CDR3 is TGCGCCAGCAGCTCTGGACTAGCGGGGGGGCACGCAGATACGCAGTATTTT. Variable domain in full (rest from reference TRBV5-1 and TRBJ2-3): KAGVTQTPRYLIKTRGQQVTLSCSPISGHRSVSWYQQTPGQGLQFLFEYFSETQRNKGNFPGRFSGRQFSNSRSEMNVSTLELGDSALYLCASSSGLAGGHADTQYFGPGTRLTVL.

At least ten counts were recorded for this clonotype. The chain joins TRBV3-1 to TRBJ1-2; D perhaps matches TRBD1 (5 bases). V gave up 4 bases and J gave up 8 bases, with 14 bases separating them. The CDR3 runs to 13 residues. Germline CDR1 LGHDT, CDR2 YNNKEL (reference sequence). The CDR3 loop reads CASSREGYSGYTF. The DNA of the CDR3 is TGTGCCAGCAGCCGAGAGGGGTACTCCGGCTACACCTTC.

Many counts were recorded for this clonotype. The V and J genes are TRBV7-3 and TRBJ2-3, with D tentatively TRBD1 (5 bases). Between the trimmed V and J ends, which lost 6 bases and 2 bases, there was a span of 15 bases. The CDR3 is 15 residues long. Germline CDR1 reads SGHTA; CDR2 reads FQGTGA. The CDR3, as DNA: TGTGCCAGCAGTCCCCAAAGGGGTTTCACAGATACGCAGTATTTT. Translation gives CASSPQRGFTDTQYF.